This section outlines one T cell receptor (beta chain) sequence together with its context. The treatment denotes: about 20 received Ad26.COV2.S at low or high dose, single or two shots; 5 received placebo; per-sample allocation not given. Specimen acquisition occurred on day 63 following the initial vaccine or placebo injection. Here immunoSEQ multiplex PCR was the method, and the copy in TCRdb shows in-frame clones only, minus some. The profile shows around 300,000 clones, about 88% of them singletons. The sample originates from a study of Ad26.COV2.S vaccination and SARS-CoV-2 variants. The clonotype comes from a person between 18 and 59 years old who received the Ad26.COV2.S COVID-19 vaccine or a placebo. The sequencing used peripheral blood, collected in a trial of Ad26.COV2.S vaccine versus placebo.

CDR3 nucleotides: TGTGCCAGCAGTCCCGCGGGGAGGGGGGATTCCTACGAGCAGTACTTC. Amino acids: CASSPAGRGDSYEQYF. The J gene is TRBJ2-7, the V gene TRBV28; a possible D gene is TRBD2 (7 bases). Per the germline V gene, CDR1 is MDHEN and CDR2 is SYDVKM. The V gene lost 5 bases and the J gene lost 1 base, with 18 bases spanning the gap. The CDR3 length is 16 residues.